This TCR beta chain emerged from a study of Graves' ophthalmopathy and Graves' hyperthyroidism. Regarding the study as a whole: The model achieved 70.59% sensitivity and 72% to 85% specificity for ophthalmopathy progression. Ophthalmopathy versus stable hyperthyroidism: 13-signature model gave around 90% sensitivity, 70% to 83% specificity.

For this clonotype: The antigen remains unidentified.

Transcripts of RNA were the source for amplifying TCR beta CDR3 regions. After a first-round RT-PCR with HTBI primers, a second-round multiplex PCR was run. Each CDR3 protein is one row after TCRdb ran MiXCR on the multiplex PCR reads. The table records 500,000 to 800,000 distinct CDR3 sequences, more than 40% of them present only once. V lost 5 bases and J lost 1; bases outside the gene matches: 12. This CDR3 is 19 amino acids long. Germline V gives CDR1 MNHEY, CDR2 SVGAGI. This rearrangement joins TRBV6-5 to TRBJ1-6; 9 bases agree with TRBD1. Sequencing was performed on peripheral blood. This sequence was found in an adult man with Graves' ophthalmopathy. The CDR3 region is CASSELGTGRESYNSPLHF. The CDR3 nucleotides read TGTGCCAGCAGTGAACTTGGGACAGGGAGAGAATCCTATAATTCACCCCTCCACTTT.